This TCR beta chain was identified during a study of cytomegalovirus exposure and HLA in healthy donors. The donors were members of the validation cohort, which comprised 120 subjects and was separate from the first cohort of some 680 subjects. Study observations and caveats: The study recorded over 150 TCR beta chains that were cytomegalovirus-associated.

Assay: immunoSEQ multiplex PCR; the TCRdb copy retains only in-frame clones and omits some. The top ten hold about 2% of the sample, which has 200,000 to 250,000 clones, more than 75% seen once. With regard to this clone: Its antigen is not known.

This receptor was obtained from a woman between 18 and 30 years old in good health and CMV-seropositive. Specimen: PBMCs.

The CDR3 region is CASSKGTSGKLEFF. CDR3 DNA: TGTGCCAGTAGTAAAGGGACTAGCGGGAAGTTAGAGTTCTTC. V is TRBV19 and J is TRBJ2-1; 13 bases line up with TRBD2. This CDR3 has 14 amino acids. CDR1 is LNHDA, CDR2 SQIVND, per germline (reference sequence). With 4 bases clipped from V and 14 bases from J, the junction kept 8 bases outside the gene matches.